In this sample, the clone carrying this T cell receptor (beta chain) turned up many times. These data belong to a study of human T cells and chemical hapten exposure. As for the study in general: Alopecia areata, totalis or universalis affected patients, mainly female.

Unique molecular identifiers were linked by the library to individual cDNA molecules. TCRdb redid the calling of the RACE reads with MiXCR, one entry per CDR3 protein. The table lists fewer than 60,000 distinct CDR3 sequences, about 11% of them singletons, with 3% to 4.5% in the top ten. V was trimmed by 3 bases and J by 12 bases, leaving 14 bases between them. The CDR3 consists of 12 residues. Germline V gene lookup returns CDR1 MDHEN and CDR2 SYDVKM. Time point defined: pre-sensitization, week 0. The treatment denotes: therapeutic diphenylcyclopropenone sensitization with weekly scalp DPC. Investigators collected blood before applying each patch test.

The material was whole blood, obtained in connection with sensitization to the hapten diphenylcyclopropenone (DPC). The J gene is TRBJ2-5, the V gene TRBV28; perhaps TRBD1 as D (6 bases). This clonotype originated in a woman in her 40s with alopecia areata. Some clones in this sample may be carry-over from other donors' samples. CDR3 loop: CASSLSNRVKYF. CDR3 DNA sequence: TGTGCCAGCAGTTTGTCTAACAGGGTTAAGTACTTC. Complete variable domain (other parts from reference TRBV28 and TRBJ2-5): DVKVTQSSRYLVKRTGEKVFLECVQDMDHENMFWYRQDPGLGLRLIYFSYDVKMKEKGDIPEGYSVSREKKERFSLILESASTNQTSMYLCASSLSNRVKYFGPGTRLLVL.